The present TCR beta chain was sequenced within a study of T cells in Graves' hyperthyroidism and ophthalmopathy (dated by TCRdb to the late 2010s). For context, the study as a whole: Peripheral blood samples were taken at initial diagnosis, before any treatment was given. The study also compared thyroid tissue and blood T-cell repertoires from five or six Graves' hyperthyroidism patients. To identify distinguishing TCR V-J signatures, a discovery cohort of about a hundred patients was used, comprising approximately 40 with Graves' ophthalmopathy and around 57 with stable Graves' hyperthyroidism. Prospective prediction of ophthalmopathy was tested in an independent validation cohort of 18 to 20 hyperthyroidism patients and some 17 patients who later progressed to ophthalmopathy. The 95 to 100 discovery patients were divided at random into training and test sets in a 7:3 ratio. TCR Vbeta CDR3 sequencing of roughly 140 peripheral blood samples (43 ophthalmopathy, 75 hyperthyroidism and approximately 17 progressor patients) is reported in the paper. Following sampling, methimazole starting at 30 mg daily was given to hyperthyroidism patients, and high-dose intravenous methylprednisolone was given to ophthalmopathy patients.

This clonotype was observed once. Its specific antigen is unknown. No base qualities exist here, and no much larger clone lies one base off it. A single read is weak support. Amplification of TCR beta CDR3 regions was carried out from RNA transcripts. A first-round RT-PCR of the TCR CDR3 used the HTBI primer set with the Qiagen OneStep RT-PCR kit. The libraries were constructed in a second round of multiplex PCR and then size-selected and purified. Paired-end sequencing of the libraries was performed with 100 bp reads on an Illumina HiSeq2000. Processing in the source paper ran as follows. SOAPnuke was used to process the raw data, throwing out any read that contained adapters or uncalled bases, had a mean Phred below 15, or lacked an exact constant-primer or identifier match. COPE v1.2.5 was used to merge high-quality paired reads, and clonotypes were defined as unique nucleotide sequences. Clonotypes were aligned to IMGT TRBV, TRBD and TRBJ reference segments using MiTCR v1.1. Only V-J combinations with frequency above 0.0001, covering 98% to 99.2% of repertoires, were analysed. The TCS score was defined as F50 (clonal expansion) divided by E x V (chaos), with BLOSUM62-based TCRdist calculated between CDR3 peptides within each V-J. Welch's t-statistics and random forest reduced fewer than 550 V-J features to around 14, which were used in a naive Bayes classifier (R e1071). In-frame beta chains were kept once TCRdb had trimmed the public reads at Q25 with fastp and called clones with MiXCR. Each CDR3 protein appears once, grouped with its most common genes and DNA. These V and J calls rely on TCRdb rather than the paper's analysis. The sample records roughly 280,000 distinct CDR3 sequences, around 20% of which are singletons. The ten largest clonotypes hold around 62% of the sample.

V is clipped by 4 bases and J by 6 bases, and the sequence between their germline boundaries is 18 bases long. CDR1 and CDR2 were assigned from the germline V gene as KGHDR and SFDVKD. The CDR3, from cysteine to phenylalanine, totals 16 residues. CDR3 DNA only is kept here, 48 bases in frame from base 1. On the study overall, not on this receptor specifically: Sample size was not statistically predetermined, and blinding of investigators to group allocation was not performed. During validation, the model predicted progression to ophthalmopathy a median of about 5.9 months ahead of onset, with almost 71% sensitivity and less than 85% specificity. Most expanded thyroid clonotypes (frequency above 0.001) were also found in blood, which suggests that blood repertoires may mirror thyroid immune responses. A model built on a 13 V-J signature distinguished ophthalmopathy from stable hyperthyroidism, reaching about 89% sensitivity and around 81% specificity in cross-validation and 80%/75% in testing.

In the ophthalmopathy patients, disease was moderately to severely active, with a Clinical Activity Score of 3 or more, a NOSPECS grade of 4 or more, and a duration of less than 3 months. The study excluded patients with uncontrolled infections, other autoimmune diseases, pregnancy or lactation. Diagnoses relied on clinical symptoms, serum thyroxine and TRAb, thyroid ultrasound and orbital computed tomography. PBMCs were isolated from 10 ml of fresh peripheral blood by Ficoll-Paque density gradient centrifugation. Total RNA was extracted using Trizol reagent, and RNA quality was assessed on an Agilent 2100 Bioanalyzer.

The sequencing sample was made of blood. The V gene is TRBV24-1 and the J gene is TRBJ1-5, and TRBD1 may be the D gene, going by 5 matching bases. This TCR was sampled from a man aged 25 to 40 with Graves' ophthalmopathy. In nucleotides, the sequence is TGTGCCACCAGTGACTCGGGGACGGCGCCCAGTCAGCCCCAGCATTTT. Its translation reads: CATSDSGTAPSQPQHF.